The clone carrying this TCR beta chain was seen only a few times. Its antigen remains unidentified. The data are from a study of blood T cells in healthy people across ages. Peripheral blood was drawn, about 9.7 milliliters per donor. Per sample, a minimum of 7 million PBMCs were isolated. Using a J-beta primer mix together with a sample-barcoded 5' primer, a second PCR was run for roughly 7 to 12 cycles. Each cDNA molecule was tagged by a template-switch adaptor that had 12 random nucleotides. One entry per CDR3 protein, called by TCRdb with MiXCR from the 5' RACE reads. The table records more than 1,400,000 distinct CDR3 sequences, roughly 45% of them present only once. The study, taken as a whole, reports: Older individuals had lower TCR beta diversity per million T cells (the decline was roughly linear).

Per germline, CDR1 SQVTM and CDR2 ANQGSEA. The CDR3 spans 14 residues. The sequence came from a young woman in good health. The rearrangement links TRBV29-1 to TRBJ2-7; 9 bases agree with TRBD1. The J call may not be correct, given that the DNA end is closer to TRBJ2-5. Sequencing input: blood. The CDR3 sequence: CSVDPGQGEKTQYF. The CDR3 region has the DNA TGCAGCGTGGACCCGGGACAGGGAGAGAAGACCCAGTACTTC.